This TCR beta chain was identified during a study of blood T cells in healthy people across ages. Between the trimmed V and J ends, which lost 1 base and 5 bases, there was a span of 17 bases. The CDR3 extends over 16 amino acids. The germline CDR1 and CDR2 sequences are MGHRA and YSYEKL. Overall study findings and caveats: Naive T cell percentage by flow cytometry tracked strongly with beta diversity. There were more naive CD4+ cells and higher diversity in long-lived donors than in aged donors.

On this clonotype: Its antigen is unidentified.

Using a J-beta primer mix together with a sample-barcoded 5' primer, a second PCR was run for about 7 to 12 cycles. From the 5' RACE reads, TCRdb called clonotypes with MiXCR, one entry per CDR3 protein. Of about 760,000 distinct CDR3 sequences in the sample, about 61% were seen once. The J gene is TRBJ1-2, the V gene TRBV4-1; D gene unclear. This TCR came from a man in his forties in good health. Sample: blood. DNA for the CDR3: TGCGCCAGCAGCCAAGCAAGTCTGACGGAAGCGTATGGCTACACCTTC. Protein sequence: CASSQASLTEAYGYTF.